This T cell receptor beta chain was identified in a study of blood T cell repertoires in COVID-19. Study-level information: Samples came from the United States, Italy and Spain, spanning acute and convalescent COVID-19. T cells, B-cell-depleted T cells, or PBMCs supplied cDNA or gDNA.

Germline CDR1 MGHRA, CDR2 YSYEKL. The CDR3 has 12 residues. The V end lost 1 base, the J end lost 5 bases, and 5 bases lay between the germline ends. Original processing methods: Nucleated cell counts were estimated from reference gene primer amplification. The data were produced by immunoSEQ multiplex PCR, yet TCRdb's version contains in-frame clones alone and is incomplete. From that table come the V and J calls and clone size; the DNA was used to work out D and trimming. Among 310,000 or so clones listed, approximately 86% were seen once. The TCR comes from a woman in her forties or fifties who had recovered from COVID-19. Source material: peripheral blood. This chain joins TRBV4-1 and TRBJ2-5; perhaps TRBD2 as D (5 bases). CDR3 sequence (DNA): TGCGCCAGCAGCCAAGGGAGGGAGACCCAGTACTTC. It is translated as CASSQGRETQYF.